In its sample, the clone carrying this T cell receptor beta chain was seen once. This entry belongs to a study of blood T cell repertoires in COVID-19. About the study: Samples of COVID-19 (acute and convalescent) were obtained from the United States, Italy and Spain.

This CDR3 contains 15 residues. Germline CDR1 is SNHLY and CDR2 is FYNNEI. The J segment lost 2 bases and the V segment lost 7 bases, leaving 7 bases of the junction unmatched. Methods used by the authors: Amplifying reference gene primers gave estimates of nucleated cell counts. The protocol was immunoSEQ multiplex PCR, while the TCRdb copy is restricted to in-frame clones and leaves out a portion. V and J calls and clone size are copied from that table; D and trimming were computed from the DNA. The sample has tens of thousands of clones, around 85% seen once. The V and J genes are TRBV2 and TRBJ1-4; 7 positions agree with TRBD1. The sample taken for sequencing was peripheral blood. The sequence was obtained from a man aged 55-75 years with active or convalescent COVID-19. CDR3 nucleotide sequence: TGTGCCAGCATTAATGACAGGGTCACTAATGAAAAACTGTTTTTT. Residues: CASINDRVTNEKLFF.